What follows are 25 T cell receptor beta chains derived from one specimen sequenced in a study of blood T cell repertoires in COVID-19. The repertoire was sequenced with immunoSEQ multiplex PCR; TCRdb's copy has only in-frame clones and lacks some. Altogether 200,000 to 250,000 clones are present, 65% to 90% being singletons, with the ten largest covering 4% to 5%. The sample comprised peripheral blood. The receptors come from a woman in her seventies with acute or convalescent COVID-19.

The J gene is TRBJ1-5, the V gene TRBV2, with no clear D. The germline V and J ends were trimmed by 5 bases and 4 bases, with 12 bases remaining between them. CDR3 length: 14 amino acids. CDR1 and CDR2 from the germline V gene are SNHLY and FYNNEI. The CDR3: CASSRGDLNQPQHF. For the CDR3, the DNA is TGTGCCAGCAGTCGCGGAGACCTTAATCAGCCCCAGCATTTT.

This clone showed up just once. This chain uses TRBV27 with TRBJ1-5; D is unresolved. This CDR3 has 16 amino acids. V lost 2 bases and J lost 2, with 13 bases in between. CDR1 and CDR2 from the germline V gene are MNHEY and SMNVEV (reference sequence). The CDR3 bases are TGTGCCAGCAGTTTACTCCCCAACGGTGGCAATCAGCCCCAGCATTTT. It encodes CASSLLPNGGNQPQHF.

This chain links TRBV25-1 with TRBJ1-6; D ambiguous. There are 17 residues in the CDR3. V was cut by 3 bases and J by 0 bases, with 12 bases left in between. Germline assignment: CDR1 MGHDK and CDR2 SYGVNS. CDR3 amino acids: CASSDLRESSYNSPLHF. The CDR3, as DNA: TGTGCCAGCAGTGATCTTAGGGAGAGCTCCTATAATTCACCCCTCCACTTT.

V is TRBV7-2 and J is TRBJ1-1; possibly TRBD1 for D (6 bases). The CDR3 has 15 amino acids. Germline CDR1 and CDR2: SGHTA and FQGNSA. V shed 1 base and J shed 4 bases, with 13 bases lying between them. Here the CDR3 DNA reads TGTGCCAGCAGCTTAGGGTTCAGGGGTTCCACTGAAGCTTTCTTT. Translation: CASSLGFRGSTEAFF.

V and J are TRBV7-2 and TRBJ2-1; D gene uncertain. This CDR3 region has 14 residues. Germline CDR1 SGHTA, CDR2 FQGNSA. Trimming took 5 bases from V and 8 from J, leaving 16 bases between them. This CDR3 reads CASSPSTFVHEQFF. For the CDR3, the DNA is TGTGCCAGCAGCCCGAGCACCTTTGTCCATGAGCAGTTCTTC.

V and J are TRBV7-9 and TRBJ1-2, with TRBD1 as a possible D gene (6 bases). CDR3 size: 13 residues. Germline V gene lookup returns CDR1 SEHNR and CDR2 FQNEAQ (reference sequence). V was cut by 0 bases and J by 8 bases, with 10 bases left in between. Here the CDR3 DNA reads TGTGCCAGCAGCTTAGCTACAGGGATAGGCTACACCTTC. The encoded protein is CASSLATGIGYTF.

This clone was observed a handful of times. This chain connects TRBV18 to TRBJ2-7; tentative D call: TRBD2 (6 bases). V was trimmed by 5 bases and J by 5 bases, leaving 13 bases between them. The CDR3 runs 13 residues. Germline CDR1 and CDR2: KGHSH and LQKENI. This chain's CDR3 is CASSSLTGDEQYF. In nucleotides, the CDR3 is TGTGCCAGCTCATCGCTCACGGGGGACGAGCAGTACTTC.

The genes are TRBV20-1 and TRBJ1-1; D call uncertain. The CDR3 covers 14 residues. Trimming pared 3 bases from V and 8 bases from J, leaving 19 bases between. Germline CDR1 is DFQATT and CDR2 is SNEGSKA (reference sequence). In DNA, the CDR3 is TGCAGTGCTAGTACTCCCCAGGCCTACAAGGAAGCTTTCTTT. This translates into CSASTPQAYKEAFF.

This clone was counted between two and nine times. The genes are TRBV4-1 and TRBJ2-7, with D possibly being TRBD1 (5 bases). This CDR3 is 13 amino acids long. Trimming cost V 5 bases and J 5 bases, with 13 bases left between them. Per germline, CDR1 MGHRA and CDR2 YSYEKL. The CDR3 reads CASSGPGRDEQYF. The DNA of the CDR3 is TGCGCCAGCAGCGGCCCAGGGCGAGACGAGCAGTACTTC.

The rearrangement links TRBV6-5 to TRBJ1-2; D is possibly TRBD1 (6 bases). The ends were cut back, 6 bases at V and 8 bases at J, with 16 bases in the middle. Germline V gene lookup returns CDR1 MNHEY and CDR2 SVGAGI. There are 13 residues in the CDR3. CDR3 nucleotides: TGTGCCAGCAGGCTATCAGGGGTTCGAGGCTACACCTTC. Encoded protein: CASRLSGVRGYTF.

The sample holds a few counts of this clone. The V gene is TRBV5-1, the J gene TRBJ1-5; TRBD1 might be the D (6 bases). This CDR3 has 16 amino acids. Looked up from germline, CDR1 is SGHRS and CDR2 is YFSETQ. Trimming stripped 4 bases from V and 0 bases from J, with 14 bases between. The CDR3 sequence is CASSDGDIFSNQPQHF. In nucleotides, the CDR3 is TGCGCCAGCAGCGACGGGGACATTTTTAGCAATCAGCCCCAGCATTTT.

V is TRBV11-2 and J is TRBJ2-7; 9 nucleotides agree with TRBD1. Germline values: CDR1 SGHAT, CDR2 FQNNGV. The CDR3 runs to 15 residues. J lost 5 bases, V lost 0 bases, and 5 bases had no gene match. CDR3 protein: CASSLEGTGSNEQYF. The CDR3 coding sequence is TGTGCCAGCAGCTTAGAGGGGACAGGGAGCAACGAGCAGTACTTC.

This clone occurred once. The J gene is TRBJ2-1, the V gene TRBV7-9; D gene ambiguous. The V gene lost 5 bases and the J gene lost 5 bases, with 4 bases spanning the gap. CDR1 and CDR2 from the germline V gene are SEHNR and FQNEAQ (reference sequence). The CDR3 is 11 residues long. CDR3 region: CASSLHNEQFF. The CDR3 DNA sequence: TGTGCCAGCAGCCTACACAATGAGCAGTTCTTC.

The chain links TRBV7-8 to TRBJ2-1, with 12 bases aligning to TRBD2. The CDR3 consists of 19 residues. CDR1 SGHVS and CDR2 FQNEAQ come from the germline V gene. V lost 5 bases and J lost 0; bases outside the gene matches: 11. The CDR3 region is CASSRAASGGGSSYNEQFF. The CDR3 coding sequence is TGTGCCAGCAGCCGGGCCGCTAGCGGGGGGGGAAGCTCCTACAATGAGCAGTTCTTC.

The chain has TRBV7-9 and TRBJ1-4, with a possible D match to TRBD1 (6 bases). Germline lookup yields CDR1 SEHNR and CDR2 FQNEAQ (reference sequence). Trimming pared 1 base from V and 0 bases from J, leaving 18 bases between. The CDR3 runs to 19 residues. Here the CDR3 DNA reads TGTGCCAGCAGCTTAGGGGTTGGCAGGGGCGGCACAACTAATGAAAAACTGTTTTTT. This encodes CASSLGVGRGGTTNEKLFF. Combining the CDR3 with reference TRBV7-9 and TRBJ1-4 gives the whole variable domain DTGVSQNPRHKITKRGQNVTFRCDPISEHNRLYWYRQTLGQGPEFLTYFQNEAQLEKSRLLSDRFSAERPKGSFSTLEIQRTEQGDSAMYLCASSLGVGRGGTTNEKLFFGSGTQLSVL.

The chain is built from TRBV18 and TRBJ2-7; no reliable D call. Trimming removed 6 bases at V and 3 bases at J, with 6 bases between. The CDR3 loop spans 11 amino acids. In germline, CDR1 is KGHSH, CDR2 LQKENI. CDR3 DNA: TGTGCCAGCTCGCCCGGCTACGAGCAGTACTTC. It is translated as CASSPGYEQYF.

This chain connects TRBV24-1 to TRBJ2-3, with TRBD2 matching 7 bases. The germline V gene has CDR1 KGHDR and CDR2 SFDVKD. Losses at the gene ends were 7 bases for V and 3 bases for J; bases not matched to a gene: 3. The CDR3 extends over 13 amino acids. CDR3 residues: CATRGDYTDTQYF. As DNA, the CDR3 is TGTGCCACCAGGGGGGACTATACAGATACGCAGTATTTT.

V and J are TRBV27 and TRBJ1-1; 9 bases are a match to TRBD1. Germline V CDR1 and CDR2: MNHEY, SMNVEV (reference sequence). CDR3 size: 14 residues. V lost 1 base, J lost 7 bases, and 4 bases stayed unmatched. The CDR3 sequence: CASSLLGQGIEAFF. CDR3 nucleotide sequence: TGTGCCAGCAGTTTATTGGGACAGGGTATTGAAGCTTTCTTT.

The chain links TRBV18 to TRBJ1-2; 7 bases are shared with TRBD1. Trimming removed 3 bases from V and 0 bases from J; junction bases left unmatched: 4. Germline V CDR1 and CDR2: KGHSH, LQKENI. The CDR3 runs to 15 residues. Here the CDR3 DNA reads TGTGCCAGCTCACCGGGACAGCCTACTAACTATGGCTACACCTTC. Its protein is CASSPGQPTNYGYTF.

This clone came up once. V is TRBV4-2 and J is TRBJ1-6; possibly TRBD1 for D (6 bases). CDR1 and CDR2 (germline): LGHNA, YNFKEQ. The CDR3 runs to 16 residues. Trimming left V 0 bases short and J 5 bases short, with 11 bases between. CDR3 DNA sequence: TGTGCCAGCAGCCAAGAAACGCAGGGGAATAATTCACCCCTCCACTTT. It specifies CASSQETQGNNSPLHF.

This chain joins TRBV19 and TRBJ1-5; D not resolved. The germline V and J ends were trimmed by 3 bases and 2 bases, with 8 bases remaining between them. This CDR3 region has 14 residues. Germline-derived CDR1 and CDR2 are LNHDA and SQIVND (reference sequence). The CDR3 region is CASSIPSGNQPQHF. CDR3 nucleotides: TGTGCCAGTAGTATCCCCTCTGGCAATCAGCCCCAGCATTTT.

This clone was counted a few times. The chain has TRBV7-2 and TRBJ2-1; D is undetermined. V was pared by 1 base and J by 6 bases, with 10 bases between. The CDR3 has 14 amino acids. The germline gives CDR1 SGHTA, CDR2 FQGNSA. As DNA, the CDR3 is TGTGCCAGCAGCTTAGGACTTACCTTCAATGAGCAGTTCTTC. It codes for CASSLGLTFNEQFF.

The chain carries TRBV5-4 and TRBJ2-2, with a possible D match to TRBD1 (5 bases). CDR1 and CDR2 from the germline V gene are SGHNT and YYREEE (reference sequence). The CDR3 is 14 amino acids. Deletions cut 5 bases from V and 4 bases from J, with 12 bases between. CDR3 DNA sequence: TGTGCCAGCAGAGCTGACAGTTTCACCGGGGAGCTGTTTTTT. As protein: CASRADSFTGELFF.

J is TRBJ1-2 and V is TRBV5-1; 9 positions match TRBD1. Per germline, CDR1 SGHRS and CDR2 YFSETQ. This CDR3 is 16 amino acids long. V was pared by 4 bases and J by 2 bases, with 9 bases of the junction left unmatched. The CDR3 DNA sequence: TGCGCCAGCAGCCGAAGCTGGGACAGGGAGAACTATGGCTACACCTTC. It codes for CASSRSWDRENYGYTF.

The chain has TRBV12-3 or TRBV12-4 and TRBJ1-1, with 9 bases aligning to TRBD1. The CDR3 contains 12 residues. Germline trimming cut 5 bases from V and 9 bases from J; bases unmatched to any gene: 4. CDR3 nucleotides: TGTGCCAGCAGTCCGGGACAGGGAAAAGCTTTCTTT. It specifies CASSPGQGKAFF.